The rows below give T cell receptor beta chains drawn from one sample of a study of Tregs in tolerant kidney transplant recipients. The protocol was immunoSEQ multiplex PCR, while the TCRdb copy is restricted to in-frame clones and leaves out a portion. Of 40,000 to 50,000 clones listed, about 92% are singletons. This specimen consisted of CD8+ T cells from blood (PBMCs), obtained 12 months after the transplant. These receptors originate from a human patient who received a combined kidney and bone marrow transplant. The graft donor may account for some of the T cells. CDR3s leave out the opening cysteine and the closing phenylalanine or tryptophan. Rows may omit the clone size; those that give it use once, few, many or a size class.

ASSEGYGGYYEQY,-,TRBV6-1,-
ASSDGLAGGYEQY,TRBJ2-7,TRBV4-3,-
ASSLRTSGGSDEQY,TRBJ2-7,TRBV4-1,-
ASSVSGRGPDTQY,TRBJ2-3,TRBV5-4,-
ASEEGDEQY,TRBJ2-7,TRBV7-9,-
ASSRTGEETQY,TRBJ2-5,TRBV25-1,-
ASSMTSGGALDTQY,TRBJ2-3,TRBV19,once
ASRYSSGDTEAF,TRBJ1-1,TRBV7-8,-
ASSFQRGSPNTEAF,TRBJ1-1,TRBV7-9,-
ASSYPLGGQGVDGYT,TRBJ1-2,TRBV5-6,once
ATDNRVSTEAF,TRBJ1-1,TRBV10-1,-
ASRVSGDSNQPQH,TRBJ1-5,TRBV6-1,-
AWSLFPGELETQY,TRBJ2-5,TRBV30,-
ASSTGTVGTEAF,TRBJ1-1,TRBV19,-
ATRFGEPTDTQY,TRBJ2-3,TRBV19,-
ASSLEGGETQY,TRBJ2-5,TRBV5-5,once
ASSLASPYTDTQY,TRBJ2-3,TRBV7-6,-
AWSDRTGGTEAF,TRBJ1-1,TRBV30,-
SAPQEGGYT,TRBJ1-2,TRBV20-1,-
ASSVLAVSYEQY,TRBJ2-7,TRBV9,-